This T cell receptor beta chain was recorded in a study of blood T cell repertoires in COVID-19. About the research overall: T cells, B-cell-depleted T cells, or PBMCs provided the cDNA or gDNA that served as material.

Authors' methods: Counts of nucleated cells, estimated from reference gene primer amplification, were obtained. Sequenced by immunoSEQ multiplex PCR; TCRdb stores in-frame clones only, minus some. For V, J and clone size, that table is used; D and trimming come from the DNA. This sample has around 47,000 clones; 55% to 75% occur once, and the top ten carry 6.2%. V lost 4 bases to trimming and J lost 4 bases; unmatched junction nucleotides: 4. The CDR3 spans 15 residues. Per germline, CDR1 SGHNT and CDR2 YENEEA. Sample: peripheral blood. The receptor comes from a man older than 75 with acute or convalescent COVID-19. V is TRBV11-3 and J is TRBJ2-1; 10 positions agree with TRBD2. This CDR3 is CASSWGLASYNEQFF. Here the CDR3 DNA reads TGTGCCAGCAGCTGGGGACTAGCGAGTTACAATGAGCAGTTCTTC. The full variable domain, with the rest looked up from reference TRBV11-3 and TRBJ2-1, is EAGVVQSPRYKIIEKKQPVAFWCNPISGHNTLYWYLQNLGQGPELLIRYENEEAVDDSQLPKDRFSAERLKGVDSTLKIQPAELGDSAVYLCASSWGLASYNEQFFGPGTRLTVL.